A selection of T cell receptor beta chains follows, all from one sample in a study of T cells in Graves' hyperthyroidism and ophthalmopathy. One entry per CDR3 protein, called by TCRdb with MiXCR from the multiplex PCR reads. The data hold about 840,000 distinct CDR3 sequences, with more than 30% observed a single time. Sequences were obtained from blood. These receptors were collected from a man between 18 and 35 years old with Graves' hyperthyroidism. Each CDR3 is given with its conserved first and last residue. The D gene is left open where the match is weak. Clone size is given for some rows only: seen once, a few or many times, or a class if the clone is expanded.

j_call	d_call	cdr3_length	v_call	clone_size	cdr3_aa	cdr3_nt
TRBJ1-1	-	14	TRBV7-9	many	CASSFQGQYTEAFF	TGTGCCAGCAGCTTCCAGGGGCAGTACACTGAAGCTTTCTTT
TRBJ1-2	TRBD1	16	TRBV9	-	CASSLTGGPSNYGYTF	TGTGCCAGCAGCCTGACAGGGGGCCCCTCTAACTATGGCTACACCTTC
TRBJ2-7	TRBD2	15	TRBV12-3/TRBV12-4	few	CASKMGTSGTYEQYF	TGTGCCAGCAAAATGGGAACTAGCGGGACGTACGAGCAGTACTTC
TRBJ1-6	TRBD1	15	TRBV4-1	-	CASSQVTGGYSPLHF	TGCGCCAGCAGCCAAGTTACAGGGGGCTACTCACCCCTCCACTTT
TRBJ1-2	-	14	TRBV29-1	-	CSVVEGTATYGYTF	TGCAGCGTTGTTGAAGGAACAGCCACCTATGGCTACACCTTC
TRBJ1-5	TRBD1	17	TRBV19	few	CASSEVFRGTVHQPQHF	TGTGCCAGTAGTGAGGTGTTTAGGGGGACAGTGCATCAGCCCCAGCATTTT
TRBJ2-6	-	16	TRBV7-2	-	CASSQLTGSGANVLTF	TGTGCCAGCAGCCAACTCACAGGGTCTGGGGCCAACGTCCTGACTTTC
TRBJ1-2	-	16	TRBV10-3	-	CAINPDRYSGNYGYTF	TGTGCCATCAATCCCGACAGATACTCTGGAAACTATGGCTACACCTTC
TRBJ1-3	TRBD1	17	TRBV7-2	-	CASSPGTGGLSGNTIYF	TGTGCCAGCAGCCCGGGCACAGGGGGCCTCTCTGGAAACACCATATATTTT
TRBJ1-1	TRBD1	17	TRBV6-6	few	CASSLSGQGPSNTEAFF	TGTGCCAGCAGTTTGTCGGGACAGGGGCCCTCGAACACTGAAGCTTTCTTT
TRBJ2-1	TRBD1	14	TRBV20-1	-	CSARDDRAYNEQFF	TGCAGTGCTAGGGACGACAGGGCGTACAATGAGCAGTTCTTC
TRBJ2-7	-	14	TRBV20-1	-	CSARDPRAPGEQYF	TGCAGTGCTAGAGATCCCCGGGCCCCCGGCGAGCAGTACTTC
TRBJ1-1	TRBD1	14	TRBV25-1	-	CASVARDSGLEAFF	TGTGCCAGCGTGGCCCGGGACAGTGGCCTCGAAGCTTTCTTT
TRBJ1-6	TRBD1	18	TRBV7-9	-	CASSLASGDREGNSPLHF	TGTGCCAGCAGCTTAGCGTCAGGGGACAGGGAAGGAAATTCACCCCTCCACTTT
TRBJ1-2	-	13	TRBV29-1	-	CSVDEPRDYGYTF	TGCAGCGTTGATGAGCCACGGGACTATGGCTACACCTTC
TRBJ1-6	TRBD1	15	TRBV20-1	-	CSASGQGKGNSPLHF	TGCAGTGCTTCCGGACAGGGAAAAGGGAATTCACCCCTCCACTTT
TRBJ1-2	-	15	TRBV7-6	many	CASSLSSGGIGGYTF	TGTGCCAGCAGCTTGTCATCCGGGGGGATAGGTGGCTACACCTTC
TRBJ2-6	TRBD1	16	TRBV5-1	few	CASSLQGATGANVLTF	TGCGCCAGCAGCTTACAGGGGGCAACGGGGGCCAACGTCCTGACTTTC
TRBJ1-1	-	8	TRBV20-1	many	CSAMEGFF	TGCAGTGCTATGGAGGGTTTCTTT
TRBJ1-6	-	15	TRBV7-2	-	CASSSPDRYNSPLHF	TGTGCCAGCAGCTCTCCGGACAGATATAATTCACCCCTCCACTTT
TRBJ1-5	-	16	TRBV19	few	CASSLEVGPVNQPQHF	TGTGCCAGCAGCTTAGAAGTAGGGCCGGTGAATCAGCCCCAGCATTTT
TRBJ1-5	-	12	TRBV9	once	CASNEGGQPQHF	TGTGCCAGCAACGAGGGGGGTCAGCCCCAGCATTTT
TRBJ2-2	TRBD1	15	TRBV15	many	CATSSEGQGNGELFF	TGTGCCACCAGCAGTGAAGGACAGGGAAACGGGGAGCTGTTTTTT
TRBJ2-7	-	14	TRBV21-1	few	CASSRQGARDEQYF	TGTGCCAGCAGCAGACAGGGGGCCCGCGACGAGCAGTACTTC
TRBJ2-5	TRBD2	16	TRBV10-3	-	CAISAQLAGTQETQYF	TGTGCCATCAGTGCGCAACTAGCGGGTACACAAGAGACCCAGTACTTC
TRBJ1-5	TRBD1	15	TRBV19	many	CASSIGRTGDQPQHF	TGTGCCAGTAGTATAGGTAGGACAGGGGATCAGCCCCAGCATTTT
TRBJ2-7	TRBD2	14	TRBV29-1	-	CSVALLAGAGEQYF	TGCAGCGTCGCCCTCCTAGCGGGAGCGGGCGAGCAGTACTTC
TRBJ1-1	-	13	TRBV10-3	-	CASSSYTGTEAFF	TGTGCCAGCAGTTCTTATACGGGCACTGAAGCTTTCTTT
TRBJ2-2	-	15	TRBV7-9	-	CASTPPDKNTGELFF	TGTGCCAGCACCCCCCCGGACAAGAACACCGGGGAGCTGTTTTTT
TRBJ1-2	TRBD1	15	TRBV7-9	few	CASSLPGQQLYGYTF	TGTGCCAGCAGCCTTCCGGGACAGCAATTGTATGGCTACACCTTC
TRBJ1-2	TRBD1	14	TRBV5-1	-	CASSSTGGRDGYTF	TGCGCCAGCAGCTCGACAGGGGGCAGGGATGGCTACACCTTC
TRBJ2-7	TRBD1	18	TRBV5-1	-	CASSQLPPQGLASYEQYF	TGCGCCAGCAGCCAACTCCCCCCACAGGGGCTAGCCTCCTACGAGCAGTACTTC
TRBJ1-5	-	15	TRBV19	-	CAGSKTGGGSQPQHF	TGTGCCGGTAGTAAAACAGGCGGCGGCAGTCAGCCCCAGCATTTT
TRBJ2-5	-	17	TRBV9	few	CASSVAIGTQFEETQYF	TGTGCCAGCAGCGTAGCTATTGGGACACAATTTGAAGAGACCCAGTACTTC
TRBJ1-2	-	15	TRBV11-1	-	CASSQDPGASYGYTF	TGTGCCAGCAGCCAAGACCCAGGGGCAAGCTATGGCTACACCTTC
TRBJ2-7	-	12	TRBV29-1	many	CSVEVADYEQYF	TGCAGCGTTGAGGTAGCCGACTACGAGCAGTACTTC